The 4 T cell receptor beta chains below come from one sample, sequenced in a study of blood T cell repertoires in COVID-19. TCRdb's table, derived via immunoSEQ multiplex PCR, lists solely in-frame clones and lacks some. Among approximately 220,000 clones listed, more than 75% were seen once. The sample comprised PBMCs or T cells enriched from blood (not recorded which). All receptors come from a woman in her 40s with acute COVID-19.

This chain links TRBV10-3 with TRBJ2-2; 7 bases are shared with TRBD1. Germline loops: CDR1 ENHRY, CDR2 SYGVKD. After removal of 5 bases from V and 1 base from J, the junction contained 7 bases not matched to a gene. This CDR3 comprises 16 residues. CDR3 coding DNA: TGTGCCATCAGTTTACAGGGGTCTAGGAACACCGGGGAGCTGTTTTTT. This translates into CAISLQGSRNTGELFF.

The chain couples TRBV4-3 to TRBJ2-5; D possibly corresponds to TRBD2 (5 bases). Germline assignment: CDR1 LGHNA and CDR2 YSLEER. V lost 3 bases, J lost 5 bases, and 13 bases lay in between. The CDR3 contains 14 residues. The CDR3 sequence: CASSQDTSRETQYF. The CDR3 coding sequence is TGCGCCAGCAGCCAGGATACTAGTCGCGAGACCCAGTACTTC.

The chain combines TRBV5-8 with TRBJ2-5, with TRBD1 matching 9 bases. In germline, CDR1 is SGHTS, CDR2 YDEGEE. The CDR3 has 15 residues. Trimming took 3 bases from V and 3 from J; bases not matched to a gene: 6. CDR3 sequence (DNA): TGTGCCAGCAGCTCTCCAACAGGGGGCGAAGAGACCCAGTACTTC. Its protein product is CASSSPTGGEETQYF.

J is TRBJ2-3 and V is TRBV3-1 (or the pseudogene TRBV3-2); D remains unclear. The CDR3 covers 13 residues. V lost 1 base, J lost 1 base, and 3 bases lay in between. Per germline, CDR1 LGHDT and CDR2 YNNKEL (reference sequence). The CDR3 here is CASSQVGTDTQYF. Here the CDR3 DNA reads TGTGCCAGCAGCCAAGTCGGCACAGATACGCAGTATTTT.